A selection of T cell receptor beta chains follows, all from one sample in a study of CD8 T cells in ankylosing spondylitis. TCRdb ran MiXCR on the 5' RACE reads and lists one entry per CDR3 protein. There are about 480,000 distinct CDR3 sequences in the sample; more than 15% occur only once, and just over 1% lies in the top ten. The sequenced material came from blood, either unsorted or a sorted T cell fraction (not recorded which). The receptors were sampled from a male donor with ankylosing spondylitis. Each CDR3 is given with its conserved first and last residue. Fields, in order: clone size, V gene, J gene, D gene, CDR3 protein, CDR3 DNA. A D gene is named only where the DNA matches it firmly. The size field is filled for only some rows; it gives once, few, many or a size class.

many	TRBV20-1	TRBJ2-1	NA	CSARDNAERVNEQFF	TGCAGTGCTAGAGATAACGCGGAAAGGGTGAATGAGCAGTTCTTC
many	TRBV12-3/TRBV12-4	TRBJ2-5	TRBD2	CASSALAGEDQYF	TGTGCCAGCAGCGCCCTAGCGGGAGAGGACCAGTACTTC
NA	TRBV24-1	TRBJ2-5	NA	CATSGTPGETQYF	TGTGCCACCAGTGGCACCCCGGGCGAGACCCAGTACTTC
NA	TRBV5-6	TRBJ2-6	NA	CASSLRVRLGGFGANVLTF	TGTGCCAGCAGCTTGAGAGTGAGACTAGGGGGTTTTGGGGCCAACGTCCTGACTTTC
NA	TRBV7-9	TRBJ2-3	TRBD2	CASSAGTSGGIDTQYF	TGTGCCAGCAGCGCCGGGACTAGCGGGGGGATCGATACGCAGTATTTT
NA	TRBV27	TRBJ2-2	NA	CASSLGAGKRTGELFF	TGTGCCAGCAGTTTAGGGGCAGGGAAGCGGACCGGGGAGCTGTTTTTT
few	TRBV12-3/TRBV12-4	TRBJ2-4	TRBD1	CASSFSGQGENIQYF	TGTGCCAGCAGTTTTTCGGGACAGGGTGAAAACATTCAGTACTTC
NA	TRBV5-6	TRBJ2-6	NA	CASSHRTSGSGANVLTF	TGTGCCAGCAGCCATAGGACATCCGGTTCTGGGGCCAACGTCCTGACTTTC
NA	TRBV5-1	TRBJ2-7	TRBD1	CASSLWGQQYEQYF	TGCGCCAGCAGCTTGTGGGGACAGCAATACGAGCAGTACTTC
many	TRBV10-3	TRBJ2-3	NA	CAIRPAGTDTQYF	TGTGCCATCAGGCCAGCGGGCACAGATACGCAGTATTTT
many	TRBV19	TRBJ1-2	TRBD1	CASTSTGFGYTF	TGTGCCAGTACCTCGACAGGGTTTGGCTACACCTTC
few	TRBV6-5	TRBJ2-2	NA	CASSYKLNTGELFF	TGTGCCAGCAGTTACAAATTAAACACCGGGGAGCTGTTTTTT
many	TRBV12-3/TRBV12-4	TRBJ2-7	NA	CASSLRESSYEQYF	TGTGCCAGCAGTTTACGGGAGTCCTCCTACGAGCAGTACTTC
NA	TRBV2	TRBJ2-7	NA	CASTRSGVPEQYF	TGTGCCAGCACCCGCTCGGGAGTCCCTGAGCAGTACTTC
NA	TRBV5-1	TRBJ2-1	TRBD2	CASSLPAGGLEQFF	TGCGCCAGCAGCCTGCCTGCGGGGGGTCTTGAGCAGTTCTTC
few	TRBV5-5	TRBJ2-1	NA	CASSLLRPEQFF	TGTGCCAGCAGCTTGCTGAGGCCAGAGCAGTTCTTC
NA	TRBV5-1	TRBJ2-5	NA	CASSLEGQGGALQETQYF	TGCGCCAGCAGCTTGGAAGGTCAGGGGGGAGCTCTTCAAGAGACCCAGTACTTC
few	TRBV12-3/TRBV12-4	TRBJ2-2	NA	CASTPPGPGTGELFF	TGTGCCAGCACCCCCCCAGGGCCCGGGACCGGGGAGCTGTTTTTT
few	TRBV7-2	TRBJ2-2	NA	CASSPWTINTGELFF	TGTGCCAGCAGTCCTTGGACTATCAACACCGGGGAGCTGTTTTTT
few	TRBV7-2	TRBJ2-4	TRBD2	CASSLVAGAGKNIQYF	TGTGCCAGCAGCTTAGTAGCGGGAGCCGGCAAAAACATTCAGTACTTC